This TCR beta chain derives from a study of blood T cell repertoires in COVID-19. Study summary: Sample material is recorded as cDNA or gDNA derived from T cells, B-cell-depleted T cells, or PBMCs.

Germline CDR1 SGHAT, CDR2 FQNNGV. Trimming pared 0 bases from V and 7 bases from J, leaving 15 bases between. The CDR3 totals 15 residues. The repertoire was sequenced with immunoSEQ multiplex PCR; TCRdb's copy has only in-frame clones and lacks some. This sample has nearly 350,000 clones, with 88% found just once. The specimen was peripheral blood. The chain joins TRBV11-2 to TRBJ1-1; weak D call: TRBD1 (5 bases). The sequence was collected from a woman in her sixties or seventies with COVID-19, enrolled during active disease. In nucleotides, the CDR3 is TGTGCCAGCAGCTTAGAAGGCCAGGGCCGATTTGAAGCTTTCTTT. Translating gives CASSLEGQGRFEAFF.